One sample yielded the 22 T cell receptor beta chains listed below, sequenced in a study of blood T cell repertoires in COVID-19. Repertoires were generated with immunoSEQ multiplex PCR, while TCRdb's copy carries only in-frame clones and drops some. In the table there are approximately 380,000 clones, approximately 81% of which are singletons. Sequenced input: peripheral blood. The receptors stem from a woman between 18 and 30 years old with acute or convalescent COVID-19.

The gene calls are TRBV5-1 and TRBJ2-1; D is perhaps TRBD1 (6 bases). Germline CDR1 is SGHRS and CDR2 is YFSETQ. The CDR3 spans 16 residues. V dropped 5 bases and J dropped 3 bases, with 18 bases sitting between them. Written as DNA, the CDR3 is TGCGCCAGCAGACGACAGACCGGGACAAACTACAATGAGCAGTTCTTC. It encodes CASRRQTGTNYNEQFF.

This chain links TRBV28 with TRBJ1-2, with a weak D call TRBD1 (5 bases). Per germline, CDR1 MDHEN and CDR2 SYDVKM. Between the trimmed V and J ends, which lost 3 bases and 3 bases, there was a span of 14 bases. The CDR3 runs to 15 residues. The DNA for the CDR3 is TGTGCCAGCAGTTTGACGCCAGGGAACGACTATGGCTACACCTTC. It translates to CASSLTPGNDYGYTF.

The V call is TRBV28, the J call TRBJ1-4; D might be TRBD1 (5 bases). CDR3 size: 14 residues. The V gene's germline CDR1 is MDHEN and CDR2 SYDVKM. Trimming left V 5 bases short and J 1 base short, with 8 bases between. CDR3 bases: TGTGCCAGCAGTCCAGGGTTAACTAATGAAAAACTGTTTTTT. Its protein is CASSPGLTNEKLFF.

This chain connects TRBV29-1 to TRBJ1-2, with no clear D. The CDR3 totals 12 residues. Trimming removed 7 bases at V and 9 bases at J, with 18 bases between. Germline loops: CDR1 SQVTM, CDR2 ANQGSEA. CDR3 in DNA: TGCAGCGCCGGTGGAGGGTCAGTTAGCTACACCTTC. Translation gives CSAGGGSVSYTF.

The chain recombines TRBV5-6 with TRBJ2-7; possibly TRBD1 for D (5 bases). V was clipped by 3 bases and J by 3 bases, with 13 bases between them. The CDR3 spans 14 residues. Germline V gene sequence: CDR1 SGHDT, CDR2 YYEEEE. The DNA of the CDR3 is TGTGCCAGCAGCTCTGACAGAGGAAACTACGAGCAGTACTTC. Its protein product is CASSSDRGNYEQYF.

This clone has more than one count but fewer than ten. The V call is TRBV6-1, the J call TRBJ1-1, with D possibly being TRBD1 (5 bases). V lost 2 bases and J lost 8, with 12 bases in between. Germline loops: CDR1 MNHNS, CDR2 SASEGT. This CDR3 has 13 amino acids. The CDR3 protein is CASSERWAGEAFF. The CDR3 nucleotides are TGTGCCAGCAGTGAAAGGTGGGCAGGGGAAGCTTTCTTT.

The chain has TRBV9 and TRBJ1-5; D uncertain. The CDR3 runs to 13 residues. V gave up 6 bases and J gave up 7 bases, with 14 bases separating them. Looked up from germline, CDR1 is SGDLS and CDR2 is YYNGEE. The CDR3 spells CASTTAPGQPQHF. CDR3 in DNA: TGTGCCAGCACGACGGCCCCCGGGCAGCCCCAGCATTTT.

The CDR3 DNA is TGTGCCAGCAGTACTCGGGACCCTGAAACTAGCGGGGACACAGATACGCAGTATTTT. Translation gives CASSTRDPETSGDTDTQYF. This chain uses TRBV28 with TRBJ2-3; 10 bases line up with TRBD2. Per the germline V gene, CDR1 is MDHEN and CDR2 is SYDVKM. This CDR3 has 19 amino acids. After removal of 5 bases from V and 2 bases from J, the junction contained 16 bases not matched to a gene.

V is TRBV9 and J is TRBJ1-2; 10 bases line up with TRBD1. The CDR3 has 15 residues. The V gene end was trimmed by 0 bases and the J gene end by 5 bases; junction bases not matched to a gene: 4. Germline CDR1 SGDLS, CDR2 YYNGEE. The CDR3 region is CASSVAGGQGYGYTF. CDR3 nucleotide sequence: TGTGCCAGCAGCGTAGCTGGGGGACAGGGGTATGGCTACACCTTC.

A single count supports this clone. The chain couples TRBV6-5 to TRBJ2-2; 9 bases agree with TRBD1. The germline V gene encodes CDR1 MNHEY and CDR2 SVGAGI. V dropped 8 bases and J dropped 3; count of bases not matched to a gene: 4. This CDR3 comprises 14 residues. This chain's CDR3 is CASRTGEDTGELFF. DNA for the CDR3: TGTGCCAGCCGGACAGGGGAGGACACCGGGGAGCTGTTTTTT.

This clone has a count of ten or more. V is TRBV27 and J is TRBJ2-7; 7 bases map to TRBD1. The CDR3 is made up of 13 amino acids. J was trimmed by 3 bases and V by 3 bases; bases with no gene match: 2. The germline V gene has CDR1 MNHEY and CDR2 SMNVEV (reference sequence). CDR3 bases: TGTGCCAGCAGTTTTTCAGGGGGCTACGAGCAGTACTTC. Protein sequence: CASSFSGGYEQYF.

The sample holds a few counts of this clone. The chain links TRBV7-8 to TRBJ2-2, with 10 bases identical to TRBD2. The junction had 6 bases not matched to a gene; V was cut back by 1 base and J by 7 bases. Germline CDR1 and CDR2: SGHVS and FQNEAQ. The CDR3 is 16 amino acids. The CDR3 DNA follows: TGTGCCAGCAGCTTAGTAAGCGGGGGGGCCGGCGGGGAGCTGTTTTTT. This gives the protein CASSLVSGGAGGELFF.

The rearrangement links TRBV19 to TRBJ1-1, with 8 bases identical to TRBD1. In germline, CDR1 is LNHDA, CDR2 SQIVND (reference sequence). The CDR3 extends over 13 amino acids. The V segment lost 6 bases and the J segment 11 bases; nucleotides outside the gene matches: 11. The CDR3 here is CASSPQQGAYAFF. The CDR3 bases are TGTGCCAGTAGCCCTCAGCAGGGGGCTTATGCTTTCTTT.

The chain combines TRBV6-4 with TRBJ2-1; maybe TRBD2 (5 bases). This CDR3 contains 12 residues. The V end was cut by 6 bases, the J end by 7 bases, with 10 bases between. Germline V gives CDR1 MRHNA, CDR2 SNTAGT. CDR3 DNA sequence: TGTGCCAGCAGCCCGGGATCAAATGAGCAGTTCTTC. This gives the protein CASSPGSNEQFF.

This clone was found a few times. V and J are TRBV19 and TRBJ1-2; D remains ambiguous. Trimming shortened V by 5 bases and J by 8 bases, and 9 bases separated the two germline ends. The length of the CDR3 is 11 residues. Germline V CDR1 and CDR2: LNHDA, SQIVND (reference sequence). CDR3 sequence reads: CASSGGSGYTF. DNA of the CDR3: TGTGCCAGTAGTGGAGGGAGCGGCTACACCTTC.

The chain couples TRBV3-1 (or the pseudogene TRBV3-2) to TRBJ2-3; weak D call: TRBD2 (6 bases). Germline CDR1 reads LGHDT; CDR2 reads YNNKEL (reference sequence). The CDR3 covers 13 residues. Trimming removed 4 bases from V and 6 bases from J, with 11 bases in between. Here the CDR3 DNA reads TGTGCCAGCAGCCTTGGGACTGGGGATACGCAGTATTTT. Translation: CASSLGTGDTQYF.

The gene calls are TRBV7-9 and TRBJ2-7; D perhaps matches TRBD2 (5 bases). Deletions cut 4 bases from V and 0 bases from J, with 10 bases between. The CDR3 spans 14 residues. Germline CDR1 is SEHNR and CDR2 is FQNEAQ (reference sequence). The CDR3 here is CASSWGVSSYEQYF. CDR3 coding DNA: TGTGCCAGCAGCTGGGGAGTGAGCTCCTACGAGCAGTACTTC.

The chain is built from TRBV30 and TRBJ1-4; 8 bases map to TRBD1. The germline CDR1 and CDR2 sequences are GTSNPN and SVGIG (reference sequence). Germline trimming cut 3 bases from V and 7 bases from J; bases unmatched to any gene: 10. The CDR3 loop spans 15 amino acids. The CDR3 nucleotides read TGTGCCTGGAGCGTTCAGGGGGCGCTTGGTGAAAAACTGTTTTTT. This codes for CAWSVQGALGEKLFF.

The V and J genes are TRBV11-1 and TRBJ1-2; 7 bases map to TRBD1. Per germline, CDR1 SGHAT and CDR2 FQDESV (reference sequence). Trimming took 5 bases from V and 5 from J; bases not matched to a gene: 5. The CDR3 totals 13 residues. In DNA, the CDR3 is TGTGCCAGCAGCACCGGGACAGAATATGGCTACACCTTC. This sequence encodes CASSTGTEYGYTF.

The genes are TRBV28 and TRBJ2-1, with TRBD2 identical over 7 bases. The length of the CDR3 is 13 residues. V was pared by 10 bases and J by 6 bases, with 9 bases of the junction left unmatched. Germline assignment: CDR1 MDHEN and CDR2 SYDVKM. The CDR3 region is CAITERTSNEQFF. The CDR3 DNA reads TGTGCCATCACTGAACGGACTAGCAATGAGCAGTTCTTC.

The rearrangement links TRBV7-9 to TRBJ1-4; D might be TRBD1 (5 bases). The CDR3 length is 14 residues. V lost 5 bases and J lost 5, with 12 bases in between. Germline CDR1 is SEHNR and CDR2 is FQNEAQ (reference sequence). The CDR3 here is CASSISSGNEKLFF. CDR3 coding DNA: TGTGCCAGCAGCATCTCTTCAGGGAATGAAAAACTGTTTTTT.

The chain carries TRBV5-1 and TRBJ1-1; tentative D call: TRBD1 (6 bases). Trimming removed 1 base at V and 1 base at J, with 26 bases between. Germline V gives CDR1 SGHRS, CDR2 YFSETQ. The CDR3 runs 20 residues. The CDR3 region has the DNA TGCGCCAGCAGCTTGCTCACCGGTCCGGTTCTGACAGGAAAGAACACTGAAGCTTTCTTT. Protein sequence: CASSLLTGPVLTGKNTEAFF.